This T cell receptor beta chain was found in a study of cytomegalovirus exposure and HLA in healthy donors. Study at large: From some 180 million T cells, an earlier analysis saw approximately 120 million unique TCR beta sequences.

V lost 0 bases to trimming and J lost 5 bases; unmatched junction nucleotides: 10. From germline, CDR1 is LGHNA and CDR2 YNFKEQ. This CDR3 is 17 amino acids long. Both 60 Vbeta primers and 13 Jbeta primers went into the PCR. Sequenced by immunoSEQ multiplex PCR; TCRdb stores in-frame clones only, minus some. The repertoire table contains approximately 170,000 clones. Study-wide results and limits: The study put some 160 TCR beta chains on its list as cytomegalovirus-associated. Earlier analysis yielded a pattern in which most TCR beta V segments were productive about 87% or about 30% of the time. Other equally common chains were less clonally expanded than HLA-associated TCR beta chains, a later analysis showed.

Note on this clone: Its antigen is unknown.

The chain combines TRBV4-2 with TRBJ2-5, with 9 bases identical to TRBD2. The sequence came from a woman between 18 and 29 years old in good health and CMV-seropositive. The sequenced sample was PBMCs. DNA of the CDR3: TGTGCCAGCAGCCAAGACGGGATAGCGGGGGCCCGGGAGACCCAGTACTTC. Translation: CASSQDGIAGARETQYF.